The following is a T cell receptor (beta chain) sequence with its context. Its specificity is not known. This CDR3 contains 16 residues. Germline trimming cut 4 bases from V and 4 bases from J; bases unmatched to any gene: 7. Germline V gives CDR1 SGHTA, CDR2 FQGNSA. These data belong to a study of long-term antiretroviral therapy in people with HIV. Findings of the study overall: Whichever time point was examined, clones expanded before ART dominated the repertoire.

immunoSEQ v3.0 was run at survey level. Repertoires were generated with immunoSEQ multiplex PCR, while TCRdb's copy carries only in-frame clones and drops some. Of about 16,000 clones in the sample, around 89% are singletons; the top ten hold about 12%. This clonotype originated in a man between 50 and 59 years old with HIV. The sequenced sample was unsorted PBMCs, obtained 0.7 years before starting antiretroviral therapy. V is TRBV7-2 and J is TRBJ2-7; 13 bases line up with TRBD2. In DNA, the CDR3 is TGTGCCAGCAGCTCACGGACTAGCGGGAGTTTGTACGAGCAGTACTTC. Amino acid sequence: CASSSRTSGSLYEQYF.